Included here is one TCR beta chain sequence, with context. The antigen is unknown. This CDR3 has 15 amino acids. Trimming stripped 1 base from V and 3 bases from J, with 14 bases between. Looked up from germline, CDR1 is SGHRS and CDR2 is YFSETQ. Primed by a sample-barcoded 5' primer and a J-beta primer mix, a second PCR proceeded for 7 to 11 cycles. TCRdb passed the 5' RACE reads through MiXCR, listing each CDR3 protein once. The sample records about 780,000 distinct CDR3 sequences, roughly 25% being singletons. The sample originates from a study of blood T cells in healthy people across ages. Study observations and caveats: The CMV status of each donor remained undetermined, and this could have confounded shifts in expanded clonotypes.

The same data also went into a second study, on T cells of mothers and their children.

The source material was blood. This chain joins TRBV5-1 and TRBJ2-7; TRBD1 or TRBD2 may be the D gene (5 bases each). This receptor was taken from a boy between 10 and 17 years old in good health. This CDR3 is CASSLMGTVNYEQYF. In DNA form, the CDR3 reads TGCGCCAGCAGCTTGATGGGGACGGTAAACTACGAGCAGTACTTC.